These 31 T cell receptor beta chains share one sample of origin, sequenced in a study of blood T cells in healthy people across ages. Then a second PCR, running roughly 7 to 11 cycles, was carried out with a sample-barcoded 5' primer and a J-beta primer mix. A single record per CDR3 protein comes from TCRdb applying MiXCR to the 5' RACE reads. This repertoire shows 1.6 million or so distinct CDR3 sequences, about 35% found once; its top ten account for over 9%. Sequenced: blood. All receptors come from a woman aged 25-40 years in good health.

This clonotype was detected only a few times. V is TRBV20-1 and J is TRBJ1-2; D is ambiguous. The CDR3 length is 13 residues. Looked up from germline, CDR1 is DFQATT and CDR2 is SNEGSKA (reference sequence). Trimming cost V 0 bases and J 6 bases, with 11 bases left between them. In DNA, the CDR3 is TGCAGTGCTAGAGATCTACGTCCCCATGGCTACACCTTC. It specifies CSARDLRPHGYTF.

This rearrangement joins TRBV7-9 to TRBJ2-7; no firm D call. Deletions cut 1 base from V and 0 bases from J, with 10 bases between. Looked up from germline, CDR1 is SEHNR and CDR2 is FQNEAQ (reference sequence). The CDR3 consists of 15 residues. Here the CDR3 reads CASSLDYESSYEQYF. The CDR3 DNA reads TGTGCCAGCAGCTTAGATTACGAGAGCTCCTACGAGCAGTACTTC. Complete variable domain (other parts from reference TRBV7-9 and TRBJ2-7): DTGVSQNPRHKITKRGQNVTFRCDPISEHNRLYWYRQTLGQGPEFLTYFQNEAQLEKSRLLSDRFSAERPKGSFSTLEIQRTEQGDSAMYLCASSLDYESSYEQYFGPGTRLTVT.

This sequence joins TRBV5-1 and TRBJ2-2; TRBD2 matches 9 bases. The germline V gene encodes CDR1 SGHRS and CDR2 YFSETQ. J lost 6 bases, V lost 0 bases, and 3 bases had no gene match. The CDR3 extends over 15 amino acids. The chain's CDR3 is CASSLVSGSPGELFF. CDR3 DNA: TGCGCCAGCAGCTTGGTTAGCGGGAGTCCCGGGGAGCTGTTTTTT.

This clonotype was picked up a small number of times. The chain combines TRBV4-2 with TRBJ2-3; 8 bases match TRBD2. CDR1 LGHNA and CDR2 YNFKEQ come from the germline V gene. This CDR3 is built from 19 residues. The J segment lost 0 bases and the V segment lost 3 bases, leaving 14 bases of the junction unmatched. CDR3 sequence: CASSQSNIYQRGSTDTQYF. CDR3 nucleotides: TGTGCCAGCAGCCAGTCAAACATCTATCAGCGGGGGAGCACAGATACGCAGTATTTT.

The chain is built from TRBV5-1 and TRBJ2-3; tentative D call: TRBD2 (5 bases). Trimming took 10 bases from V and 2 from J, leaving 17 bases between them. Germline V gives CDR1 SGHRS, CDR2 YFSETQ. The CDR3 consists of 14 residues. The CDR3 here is CAGNAGKITDTQYF. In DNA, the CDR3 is TGCGCCGGCAACGCCGGGAAGATCACAGATACGCAGTATTTT.

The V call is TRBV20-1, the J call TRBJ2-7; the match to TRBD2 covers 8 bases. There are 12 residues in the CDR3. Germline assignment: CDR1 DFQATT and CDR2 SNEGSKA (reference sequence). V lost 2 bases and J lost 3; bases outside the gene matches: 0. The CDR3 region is CSARREGYEQYF. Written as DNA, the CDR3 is TGCAGTGCTAGACGGGAGGGCTACGAGCAGTACTTC.

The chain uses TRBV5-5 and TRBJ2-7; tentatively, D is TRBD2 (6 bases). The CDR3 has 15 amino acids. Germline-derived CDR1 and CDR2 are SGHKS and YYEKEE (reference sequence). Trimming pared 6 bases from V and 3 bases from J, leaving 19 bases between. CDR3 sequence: CASTPGLQYYYEQYF. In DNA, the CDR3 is TGTGCCAGCACCCCGGGACTTCAATACTACTACGAGCAGTACTTC.

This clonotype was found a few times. The CDR3 is CASSHVNSYNEQFF. DNA of the CDR3: TGCGCCAGCAGCCATGTCAACTCCTACAATGAGCAGTTCTTC. The chain is built from TRBV4-1 and TRBJ2-1, with D unresolved. The CDR3 is 14 residues long. In germline, CDR1 is MGHRA, CDR2 YSYEKL. Trimming cost V 3 bases and J 0 bases, with 6 bases left between them.

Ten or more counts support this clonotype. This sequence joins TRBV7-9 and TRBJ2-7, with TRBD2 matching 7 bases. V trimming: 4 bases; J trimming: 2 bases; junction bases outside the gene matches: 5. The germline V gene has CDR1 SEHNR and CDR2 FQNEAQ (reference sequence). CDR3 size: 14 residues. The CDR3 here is CASSSGLGTYEQYF. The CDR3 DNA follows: TGTGCCAGCAGCTCCGGACTAGGGACCTACGAGCAGTACTTC. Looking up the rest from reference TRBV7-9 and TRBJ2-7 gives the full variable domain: DTGVSQNPRHKITKRGQNVTFRCDPISEHNRLYWYRQTLGQGPEFLTYFQNEAQLEKSRLLSDRFSAERPKGSFSTLEIQRTEQGDSAMYLCASSSGLGTYEQYFGPGTRLTVT.

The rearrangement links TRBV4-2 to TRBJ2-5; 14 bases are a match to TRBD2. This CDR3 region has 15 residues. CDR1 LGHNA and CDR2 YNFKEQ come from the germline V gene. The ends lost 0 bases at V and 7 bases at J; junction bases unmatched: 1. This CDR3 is CASSQEGLAGGTQYF. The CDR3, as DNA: TGTGCCAGCAGCCAAGAAGGACTAGCGGGAGGGACCCAGTACTTC.

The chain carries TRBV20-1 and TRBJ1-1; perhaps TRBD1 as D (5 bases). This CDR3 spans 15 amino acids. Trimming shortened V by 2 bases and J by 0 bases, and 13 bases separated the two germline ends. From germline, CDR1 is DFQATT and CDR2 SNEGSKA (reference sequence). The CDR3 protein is CSARFTGPMNTEAFF. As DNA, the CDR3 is TGCAGTGCTAGATTCACAGGCCCCATGAACACTGAAGCTTTCTTT.

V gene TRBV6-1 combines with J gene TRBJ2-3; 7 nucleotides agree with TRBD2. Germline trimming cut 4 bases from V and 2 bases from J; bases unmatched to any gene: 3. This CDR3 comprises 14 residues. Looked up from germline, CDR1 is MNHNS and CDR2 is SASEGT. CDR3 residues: CASSVGTNTDTQYF. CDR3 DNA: TGTGCCAGCAGTGTTGGGACTAACACAGATACGCAGTATTTT.

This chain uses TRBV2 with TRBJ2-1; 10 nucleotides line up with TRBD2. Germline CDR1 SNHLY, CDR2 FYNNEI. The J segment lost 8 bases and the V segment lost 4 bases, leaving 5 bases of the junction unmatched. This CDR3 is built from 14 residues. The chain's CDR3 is CASSGLAGEDEQFF. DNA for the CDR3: TGTGCCAGCAGTGGGCTAGCGGGGGAGGATGAGCAGTTCTTC.

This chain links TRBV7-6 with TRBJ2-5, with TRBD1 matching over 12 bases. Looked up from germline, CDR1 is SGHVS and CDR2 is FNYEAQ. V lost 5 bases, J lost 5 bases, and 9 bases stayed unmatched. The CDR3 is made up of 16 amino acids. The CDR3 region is CASSGRDRGHGETQYF. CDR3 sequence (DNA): TGTGCCAGCAGCGGCCGGGACAGGGGGCACGGGGAGACCCAGTACTTC.

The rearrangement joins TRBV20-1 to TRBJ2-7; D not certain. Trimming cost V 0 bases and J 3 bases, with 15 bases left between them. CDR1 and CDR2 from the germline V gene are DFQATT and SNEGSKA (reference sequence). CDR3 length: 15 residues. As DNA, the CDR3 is TGCAGTGCTAGAGATTACCCCGACGGGCTCTACGAGCAGTACTTC. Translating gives CSARDYPDGLYEQYF.

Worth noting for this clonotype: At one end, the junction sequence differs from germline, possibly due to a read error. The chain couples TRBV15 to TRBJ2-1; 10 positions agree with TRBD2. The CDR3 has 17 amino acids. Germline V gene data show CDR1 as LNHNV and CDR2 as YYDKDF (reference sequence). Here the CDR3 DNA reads TGTGCCACCAGCAGAGATCCGGCTAGCGGGAGAAACAATGGGCAGTTCTTC. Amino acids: CATSRDPASGRNNGQFF.

The CDR3 loop is CASRGQGAFRGGYTF. The DNA of the CDR3 is TGTGCCAGCAGAGGACAGGGGGCTTTCCGCGGAGGCTACACCTTC. This chain connects TRBV25-1 to TRBJ1-2; 11 nucleotides line up with TRBD1. Germline V lookup: CDR1 MGHDK, CDR2 SYGVNS. The CDR3 is 15 amino acids. The J segment lost 8 bases and the V segment lost 6 bases, leaving 11 bases of the junction unmatched.

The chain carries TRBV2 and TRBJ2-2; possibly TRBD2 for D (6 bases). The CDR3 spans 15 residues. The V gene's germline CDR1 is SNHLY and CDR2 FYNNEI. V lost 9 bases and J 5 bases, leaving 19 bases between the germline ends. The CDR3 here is CASVVGRGKTGELFF. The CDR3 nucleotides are TGTGCCAGTGTGGTAGGGCGCGGGAAGACCGGGGAGCTGTTTTTT.

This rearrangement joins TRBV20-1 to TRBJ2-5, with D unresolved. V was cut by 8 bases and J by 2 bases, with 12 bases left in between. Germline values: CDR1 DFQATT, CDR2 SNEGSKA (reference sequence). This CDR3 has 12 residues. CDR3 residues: CSTRTQQETQYF. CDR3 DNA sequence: TGCAGTACCAGGACCCAGCAAGAGACCCAGTACTTC.

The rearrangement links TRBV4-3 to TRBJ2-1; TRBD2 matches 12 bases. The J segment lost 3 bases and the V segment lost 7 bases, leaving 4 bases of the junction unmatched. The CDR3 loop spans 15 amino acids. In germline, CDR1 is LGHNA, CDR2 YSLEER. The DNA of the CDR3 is TGCGCCAGCATCCGGACTAGCGGGGTCTACAATGAGCAGTTCTTC. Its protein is CASIRTSGVYNEQFF.

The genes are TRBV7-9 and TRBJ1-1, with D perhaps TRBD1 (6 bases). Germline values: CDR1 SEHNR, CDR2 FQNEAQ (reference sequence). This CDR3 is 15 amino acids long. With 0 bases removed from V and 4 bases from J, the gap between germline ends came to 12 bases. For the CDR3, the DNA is TGTGCCAGCAGCTTAGCCACGGGGGCCAGCACTGAAGCTTTCTTT. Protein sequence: CASSLATGASTEAFF.

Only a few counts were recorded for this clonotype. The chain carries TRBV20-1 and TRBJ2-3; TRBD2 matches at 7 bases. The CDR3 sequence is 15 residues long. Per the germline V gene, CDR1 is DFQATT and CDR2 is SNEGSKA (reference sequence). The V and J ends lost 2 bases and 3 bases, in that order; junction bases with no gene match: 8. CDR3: CSARPLFGGTDTQYF. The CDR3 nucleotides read TGCAGTGCTAGACCCCTTTTCGGGGGGACAGATACGCAGTATTTT.

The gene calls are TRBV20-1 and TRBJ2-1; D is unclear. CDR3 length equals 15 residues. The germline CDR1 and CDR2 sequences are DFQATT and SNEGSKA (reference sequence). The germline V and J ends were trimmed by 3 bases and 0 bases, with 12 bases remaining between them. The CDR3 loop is CSARGPGSSYNEQFF. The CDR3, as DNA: TGCAGTGCTAGGGGTCCTGGCAGCTCCTACAATGAGCAGTTCTTC.

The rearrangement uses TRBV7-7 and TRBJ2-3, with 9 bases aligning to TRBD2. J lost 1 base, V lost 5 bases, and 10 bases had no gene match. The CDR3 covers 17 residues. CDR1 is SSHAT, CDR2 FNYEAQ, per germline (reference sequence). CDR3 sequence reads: CASSHGRSSGGTDTQYF. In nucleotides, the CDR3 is TGTGCCAGCAGCCATGGGCGATCTAGCGGGGGCACAGATACGCAGTATTTT.

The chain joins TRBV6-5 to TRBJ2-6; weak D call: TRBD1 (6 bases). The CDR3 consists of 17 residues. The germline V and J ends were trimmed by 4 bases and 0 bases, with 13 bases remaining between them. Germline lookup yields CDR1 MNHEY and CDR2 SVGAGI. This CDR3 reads CASSLRDKSSGANVLTF. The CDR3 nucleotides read TGTGCCAGCAGTTTACGGGACAAAAGCTCTGGGGCCAACGTCCTGACTTTC.

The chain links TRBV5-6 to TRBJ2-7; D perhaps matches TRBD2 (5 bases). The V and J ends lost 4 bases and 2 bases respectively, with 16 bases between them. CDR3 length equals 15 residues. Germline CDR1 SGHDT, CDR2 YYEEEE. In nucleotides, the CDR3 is TGTGCCAGCAGCCTCTGGCGGGCCAACACCTACGAGCAGTACTTC. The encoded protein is CASSLWRANTYEQYF.

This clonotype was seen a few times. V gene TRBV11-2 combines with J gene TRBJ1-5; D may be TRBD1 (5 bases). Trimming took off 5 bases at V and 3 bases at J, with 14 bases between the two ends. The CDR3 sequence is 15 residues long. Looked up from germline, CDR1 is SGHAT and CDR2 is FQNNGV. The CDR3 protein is CASSLSHRLNQPQHF. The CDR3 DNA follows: TGTGCCAGCAGCCTTAGCCACAGGCTCAATCAGCCCCAGCATTTT.

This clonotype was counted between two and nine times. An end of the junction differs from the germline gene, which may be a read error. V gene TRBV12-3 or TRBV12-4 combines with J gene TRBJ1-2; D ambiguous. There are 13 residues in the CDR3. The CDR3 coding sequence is TGTGCCAGCAGCGTCGACACGAACTGTGGCTACACCTTC. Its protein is CASSVDTNCGYTF.

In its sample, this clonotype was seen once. The CDR3 loop is CSAPGLAGVNTGELFF. The DNA for the CDR3 is TGCAGTGCCCCGGGACTAGCGGGAGTCAACACCGGGGAGCTGTTTTTT. The rearrangement joins TRBV20-1 to TRBJ2-2; TRBD2 matches at 14 bases. Germline trimming cut 6 bases from V and 2 bases from J; bases unmatched to any gene: 5. The CDR3 extends over 16 amino acids. Germline V gene lookup returns CDR1 DFQATT and CDR2 SNEGSKA (reference sequence).

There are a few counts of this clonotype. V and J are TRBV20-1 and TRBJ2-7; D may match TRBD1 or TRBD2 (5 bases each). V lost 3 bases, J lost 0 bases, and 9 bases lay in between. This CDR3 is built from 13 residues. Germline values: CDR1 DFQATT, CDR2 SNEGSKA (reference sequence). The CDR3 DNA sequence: TGCAGTGCTAGGGGGGTAAGCTCCTACGAGCAGTACTTC. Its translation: CSARGVSSYEQYF.

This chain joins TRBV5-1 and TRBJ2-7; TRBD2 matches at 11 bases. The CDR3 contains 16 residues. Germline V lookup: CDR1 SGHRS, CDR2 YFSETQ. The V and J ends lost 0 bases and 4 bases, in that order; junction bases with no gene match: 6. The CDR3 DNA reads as TGCGCCAGCAGCTTGGCCCCGGGACTAGCGGCATACGAGCAGTACTTC. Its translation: CASSLAPGLAAYEQYF.